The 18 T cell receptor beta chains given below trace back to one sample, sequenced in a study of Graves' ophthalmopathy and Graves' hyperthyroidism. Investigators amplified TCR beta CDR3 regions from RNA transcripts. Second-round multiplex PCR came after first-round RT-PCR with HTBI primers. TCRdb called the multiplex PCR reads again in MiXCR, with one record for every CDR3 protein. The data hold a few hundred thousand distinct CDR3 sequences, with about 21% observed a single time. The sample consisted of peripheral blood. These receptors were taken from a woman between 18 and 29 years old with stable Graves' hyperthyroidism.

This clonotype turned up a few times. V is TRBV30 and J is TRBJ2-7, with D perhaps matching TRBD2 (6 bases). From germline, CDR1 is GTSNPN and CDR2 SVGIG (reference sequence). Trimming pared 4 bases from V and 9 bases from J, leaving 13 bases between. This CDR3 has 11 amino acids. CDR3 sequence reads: CAWTSAERQYF. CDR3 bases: TGTGCCTGGACTAGCGCTGAGCGGCAGTACTTC.

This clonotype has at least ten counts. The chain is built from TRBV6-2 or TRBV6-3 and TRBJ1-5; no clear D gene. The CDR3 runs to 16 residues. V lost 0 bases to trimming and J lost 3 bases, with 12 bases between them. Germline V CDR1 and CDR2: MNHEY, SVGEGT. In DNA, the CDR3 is TGTGCCAGCAGTTACTCGTTTGTAGGAGCCAATCAGCCCCAGCATTTT. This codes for CASSYSFVGANQPQHF.

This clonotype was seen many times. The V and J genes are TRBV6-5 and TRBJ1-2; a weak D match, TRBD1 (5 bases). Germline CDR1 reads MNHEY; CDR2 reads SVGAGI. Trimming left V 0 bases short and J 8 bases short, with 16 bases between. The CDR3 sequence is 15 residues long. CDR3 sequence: CASSYSGEGPEGYTF. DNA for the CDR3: TGTGCCAGCAGTTACTCGGGGGAAGGGCCCGAAGGCTACACCTTC.

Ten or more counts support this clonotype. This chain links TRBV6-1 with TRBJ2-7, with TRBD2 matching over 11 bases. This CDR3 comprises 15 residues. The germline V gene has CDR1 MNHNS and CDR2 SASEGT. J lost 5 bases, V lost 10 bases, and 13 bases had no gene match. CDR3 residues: CANPVIAGGVHEQYF. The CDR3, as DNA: TGTGCCAACCCTGTCATAGCGGGAGGGGTCCACGAGCAGTACTTC.

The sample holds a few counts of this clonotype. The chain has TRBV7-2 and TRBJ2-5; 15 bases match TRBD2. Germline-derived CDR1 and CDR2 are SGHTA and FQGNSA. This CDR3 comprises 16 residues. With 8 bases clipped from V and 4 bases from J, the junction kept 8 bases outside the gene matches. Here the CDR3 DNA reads TGTGCCAGCGCCGGGACTAGCGGGAGGAGGGGAGAGACCCAGTACTTC. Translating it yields CASAGTSGRRGETQYF.

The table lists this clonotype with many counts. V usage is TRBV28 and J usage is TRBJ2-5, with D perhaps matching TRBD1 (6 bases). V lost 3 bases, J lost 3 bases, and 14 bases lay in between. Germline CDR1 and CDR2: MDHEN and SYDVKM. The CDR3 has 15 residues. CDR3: CASSFWGQEEETQYF. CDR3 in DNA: TGTGCCAGCAGTTTCTGGGGGCAGGAGGAAGAGACCCAGTACTTC.

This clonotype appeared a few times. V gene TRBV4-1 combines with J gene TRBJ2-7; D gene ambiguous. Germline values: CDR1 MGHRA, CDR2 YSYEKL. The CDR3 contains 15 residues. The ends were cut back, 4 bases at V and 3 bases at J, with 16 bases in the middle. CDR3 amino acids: CASSRSSPGYYEQYF. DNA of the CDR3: TGCGCCAGCAGCCGTAGCTCCCCCGGGTACTACGAGCAGTACTTC.

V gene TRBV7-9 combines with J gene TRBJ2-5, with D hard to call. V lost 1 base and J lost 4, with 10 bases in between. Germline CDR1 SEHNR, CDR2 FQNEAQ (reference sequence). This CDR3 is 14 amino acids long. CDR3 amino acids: CASSLGMSVETQYF. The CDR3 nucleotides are TGTGCCAGCAGCTTAGGAATGTCTGTAGAGACCCAGTACTTC. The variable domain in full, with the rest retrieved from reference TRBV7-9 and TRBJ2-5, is DTGVSQNPRHKITKRGQNVTFRCDPISEHNRLYWYRQTLGQGPEFLTYFQNEAQLEKSRLLSDRFSAERPKGSFSTLEIQRTEQGDSAMYLCASSLGMSVETQYFGPGTRLLVL.

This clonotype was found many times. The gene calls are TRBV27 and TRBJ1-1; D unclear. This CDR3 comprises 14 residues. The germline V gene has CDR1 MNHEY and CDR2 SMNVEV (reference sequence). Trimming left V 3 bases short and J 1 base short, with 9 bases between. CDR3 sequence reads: CASSFTGWNTEAFF. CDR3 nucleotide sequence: TGTGCCAGCAGTTTCACGGGTTGGAACACTGAAGCTTTCTTT.

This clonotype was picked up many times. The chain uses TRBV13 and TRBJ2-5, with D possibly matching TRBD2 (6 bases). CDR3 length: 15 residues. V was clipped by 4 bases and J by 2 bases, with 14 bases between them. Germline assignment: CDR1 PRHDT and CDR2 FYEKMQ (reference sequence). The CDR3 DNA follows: TGTGCCAGCAGCTCGGGAGACAGTCCTCAAGAGACCCAGTACTTC. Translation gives CASSSGDSPQETQYF.

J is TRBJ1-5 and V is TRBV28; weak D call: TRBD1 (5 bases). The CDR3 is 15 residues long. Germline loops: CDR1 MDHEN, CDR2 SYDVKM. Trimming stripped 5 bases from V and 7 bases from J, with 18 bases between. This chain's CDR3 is CASSPAYQGRQPQHF. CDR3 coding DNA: TGTGCCAGCAGTCCCGCGTATCAGGGACGGCAGCCCCAGCATTTT.

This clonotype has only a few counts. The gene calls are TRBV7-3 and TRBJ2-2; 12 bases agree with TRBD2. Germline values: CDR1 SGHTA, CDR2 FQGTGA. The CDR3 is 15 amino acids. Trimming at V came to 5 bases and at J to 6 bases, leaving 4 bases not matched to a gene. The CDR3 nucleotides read TGTGCCAGCAGCCGACTAGCGGGAGATCCCGGGGAGCTGTTTTTT. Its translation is CASSRLAGDPGELFF. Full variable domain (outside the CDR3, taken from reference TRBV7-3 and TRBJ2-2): GAGVSQTPSNKVTEKGKYVELRCDPISGHTALYWYRQSLGQGPEFLIYFQGTGAADDSGLPNDRFFAVRPEGSVSTLKIQRTERGDSAVYLCASSRLAGDPGELFFGEGSRLTVL.

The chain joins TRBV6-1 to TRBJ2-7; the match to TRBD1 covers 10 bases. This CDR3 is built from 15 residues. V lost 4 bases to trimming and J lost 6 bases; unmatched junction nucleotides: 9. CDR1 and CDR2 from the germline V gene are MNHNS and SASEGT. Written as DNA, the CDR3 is TGTGCCAGCAGTGTATCCGGGACAGGGGTCCGCGAGCAGTACTTC. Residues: CASSVSGTGVREQYF.

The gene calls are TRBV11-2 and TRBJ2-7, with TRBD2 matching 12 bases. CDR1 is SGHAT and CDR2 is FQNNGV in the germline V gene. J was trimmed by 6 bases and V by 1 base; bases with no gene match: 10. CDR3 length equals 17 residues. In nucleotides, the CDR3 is TGTGCCAGCAGCTTAGTCCCGGGGCTAGCGGGAGGGCGCGAGCAGTACTTC. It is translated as CASSLVPGLAGGREQYF.

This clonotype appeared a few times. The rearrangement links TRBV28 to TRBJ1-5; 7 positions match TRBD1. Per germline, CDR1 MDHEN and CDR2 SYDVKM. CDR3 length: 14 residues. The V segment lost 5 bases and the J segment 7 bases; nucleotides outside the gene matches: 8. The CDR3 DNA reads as TGTGCCAGCAGTCCAAGACAGGGAATCCAGCCCCAGCATTTT. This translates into CASSPRQGIQPQHF.

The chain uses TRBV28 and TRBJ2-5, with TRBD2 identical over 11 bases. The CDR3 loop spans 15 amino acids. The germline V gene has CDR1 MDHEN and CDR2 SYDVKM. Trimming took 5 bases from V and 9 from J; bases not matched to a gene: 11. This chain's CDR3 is CASSPSTSGRFPQYF. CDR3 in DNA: TGTGCCAGCAGTCCTTCAACTAGCGGGAGATTTCCCCAGTACTTC.

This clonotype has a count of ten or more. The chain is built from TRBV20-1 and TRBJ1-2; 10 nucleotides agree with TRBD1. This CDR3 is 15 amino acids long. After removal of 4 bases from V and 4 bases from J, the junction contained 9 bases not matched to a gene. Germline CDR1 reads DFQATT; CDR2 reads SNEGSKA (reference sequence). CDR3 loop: CSAKYRDRGPYGYTF. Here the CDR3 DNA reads TGCAGTGCTAAATACCGGGACAGGGGTCCCTATGGCTACACCTTC.

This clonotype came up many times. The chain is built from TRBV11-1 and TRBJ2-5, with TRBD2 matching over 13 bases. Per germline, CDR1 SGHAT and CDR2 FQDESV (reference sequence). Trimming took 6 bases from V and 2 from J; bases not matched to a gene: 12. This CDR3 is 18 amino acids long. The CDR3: CASSPGLAGANAQETQYF. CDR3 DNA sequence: TGTGCCAGCAGTCCCGGACTAGCGGGAGCGAACGCACAAGAGACCCAGTACTTC.